These T cell receptor beta chains were read from a single sample in a study of patients with pleural tuberculosis. TCRdb re-derived calls from the reads in MiXCR, one entry per CDR3 protein. This table has some 29,000 distinct CDR3 sequences, under 20% appearing once. The sample consisted of peripheral blood. Source of these receptors: a human donor with pleural tuberculosis. Each CDR3 is given without its conserved first and last residue.

j_gene,v_gene,CDR3aa
TRBJ1-5,TRBV2,ASSPVSSNQPQH
TRBJ1-4,TRBV27,ASSSIWEPRNEKLF
TRBJ1-2,TRBV28,ASSSPWTANYGYT
TRBJ1-2,TRBV6-6,ASSRSGEGYGYT
TRBJ2-7,TRBV7-9,ASNQDRDEQY
TRBJ2-1,TRBV6-1,ASRLAGPYNEQF
TRBJ2-3,TRBV7-6,ASSLVQGSTSTDTQY
TRBJ2-1,TRBV2,ASSPGTRKYEQF
TRBJ1-2,TRBV29-1,SVGGGAGYT
TRBJ2-5,TRBV27,ASKQRGPFQETQY
TRBJ1-2,TRBV14,ASSQGDGYT
TRBJ1-1,TRBV28,ASSPGIMNTEAF
TRBJ1-2,TRBV7-2,ASSLSSGGDYGYT
TRBJ2-5,TRBV29-1,SVDGRDRGETQY
TRBJ1-4,TRBV6-1,ASSSGQGFEKLF
TRBJ1-5,TRBV28,ASSFRSGGNQPQH
TRBJ1-6,TRBV6-1,ASSREVYNSPLH
TRBJ2-7,TRBV27,ASTPTGNQAYEQY
TRBJ1-1,TRBV5-6,ASSHASTGVEAF
TRBJ1-5,TRBV20-1,SARGQGVRSNQPQH
TRBJ2-1,TRBV15,ATSQASYNEQF
TRBJ2-7,TRBV13,ASSFEYEQY
TRBJ1-5,TRBV20-1,SGKRGGRGNQPQH
TRBJ1-5,TRBV11-2,ASSQFTGQPQH
TRBJ2-1,TRBV20-1,SARDMAGDYNEQF
TRBJ2-7,TRBV27,ASSQGLAYEQY
TRBJ1-1,TRBV4-1,ASSQNPQGSAEAF
TRBJ2-5,TRBV24-1,ATSDYRGPLQY
TRBJ1-5,TRBV12-3/TRBV12-4,ASSFPSIRQPQH
TRBJ1-3,TRBV6-6,ASSYLPFLGNTIY
TRBJ2-7,TRBV20-1,SAQGNEQY
TRBJ2-2,TRBV7-9,ASSSQANTGELF
TRBJ2-3,TRBV5-4,ASSKTGQGVPSQY
TRBJ2-5,TRBV7-9,ASSLTGGEGETQY
TRBJ2-7,TRBV20-1,SARAGLAGGRHEQY
TRBJ2-3,TRBV7-3,ASSPLAGSTDTQY
TRBJ1-5,TRBV27,ASSPQGSRRPQH
TRBJ1-2,TRBV27,ASSLFYTPVRDYGYT
TRBJ1-5,TRBV13,ASSLGRGAGQPQH
TRBJ2-1,TRBV3-1,ASSLTRGNEQF
TRBJ1-1,TRBV6-2/TRBV6-3,ASSDRDYTEAF
TRBJ1-1,TRBV14,ASSQDGSRKAF
TRBJ2-7,TRBV27,ASSLTAFSYEQY
TRBJ2-7,TRBV6-1,ASRAISYEQY
TRBJ1-1,TRBV10-3,AISDQRTNTEAF
TRBJ2-5,TRBV24-1,ATGTGGGQETQY
TRBJ1-3,TRBV14,ASSQAEKRYESGNTIY
TRBJ2-7,TRBV20-1,SAAGNYEQY
TRBJ2-1,TRBV28,ASIPGALANEQF
TRBJ2-7,TRBV5-1,ASSLGTGINHEQY